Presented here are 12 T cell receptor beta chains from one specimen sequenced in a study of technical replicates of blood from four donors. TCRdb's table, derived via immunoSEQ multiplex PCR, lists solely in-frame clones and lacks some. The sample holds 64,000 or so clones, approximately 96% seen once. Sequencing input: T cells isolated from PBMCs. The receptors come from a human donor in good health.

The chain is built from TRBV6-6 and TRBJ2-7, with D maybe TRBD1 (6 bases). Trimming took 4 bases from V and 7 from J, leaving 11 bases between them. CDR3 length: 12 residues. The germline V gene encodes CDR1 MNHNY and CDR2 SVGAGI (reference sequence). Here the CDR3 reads CASSFDRREQYF. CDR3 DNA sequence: TGTGCCAGCAGTTTTGACAGGCGAGAGCAGTACTTC.

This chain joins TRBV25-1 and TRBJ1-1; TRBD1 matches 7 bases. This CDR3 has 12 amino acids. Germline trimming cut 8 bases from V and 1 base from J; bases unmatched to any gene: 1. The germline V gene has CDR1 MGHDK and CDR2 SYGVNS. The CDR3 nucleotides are TGTGCCAGCCGGGACAGGAACACTGAAGCTTTCTTT. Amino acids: CASRDRNTEAFF. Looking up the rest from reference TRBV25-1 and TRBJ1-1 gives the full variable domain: EADIYQTPRYLVIGTGKKITLECSQTMGHDKMYWYQQDPGMELHLIHYSYGVNSTEKGDLSSESTVSRIRTEHFPLTLESARPSHTSQYLCASRDRNTEAFFGQGTRLTVV.

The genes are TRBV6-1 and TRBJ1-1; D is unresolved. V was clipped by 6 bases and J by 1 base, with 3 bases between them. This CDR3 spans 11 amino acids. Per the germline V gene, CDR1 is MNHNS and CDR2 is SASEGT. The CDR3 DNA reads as TGTGCCAGCAGCGGGAACACTGAAGCTTTCTTT. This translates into CASSGNTEAFF.

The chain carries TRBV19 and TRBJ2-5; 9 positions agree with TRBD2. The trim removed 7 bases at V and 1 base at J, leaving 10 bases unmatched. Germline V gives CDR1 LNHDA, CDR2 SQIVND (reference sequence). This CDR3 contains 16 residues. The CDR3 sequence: CASNDASGMPQETQYF. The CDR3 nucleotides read TGTGCCAGTAACGATGCTAGCGGGATGCCCCAAGAGACCCAGTACTTC.

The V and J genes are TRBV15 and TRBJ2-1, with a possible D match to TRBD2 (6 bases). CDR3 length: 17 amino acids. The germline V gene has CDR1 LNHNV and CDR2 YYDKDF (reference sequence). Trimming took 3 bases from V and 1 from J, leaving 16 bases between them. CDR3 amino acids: CATSSGSSEGSYNEQFF. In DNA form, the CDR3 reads TGTGCCACCAGCAGTGGATCTAGCGAAGGGTCCTACAATGAGCAGTTCTTC. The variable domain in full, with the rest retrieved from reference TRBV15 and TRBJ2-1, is DAMVIQNPRYQVTQFGKPVTLSCSQTLNHNVMYWYQQKSSQAPKLLFHYYDKDFNNEADTPDNFQSRRPNTSFCFLDIRSPGLGDTAMYLCATSSGSSEGSYNEQFFGPGTRLTVL.

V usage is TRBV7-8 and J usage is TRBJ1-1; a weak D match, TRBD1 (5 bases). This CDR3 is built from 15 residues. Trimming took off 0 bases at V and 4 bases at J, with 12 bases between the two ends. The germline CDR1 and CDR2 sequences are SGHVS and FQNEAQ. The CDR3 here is CASSLALGRATEAFF. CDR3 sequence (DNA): TGTGCCAGCAGCTTAGCGTTGGGCAGGGCCACTGAAGCTTTCTTT.

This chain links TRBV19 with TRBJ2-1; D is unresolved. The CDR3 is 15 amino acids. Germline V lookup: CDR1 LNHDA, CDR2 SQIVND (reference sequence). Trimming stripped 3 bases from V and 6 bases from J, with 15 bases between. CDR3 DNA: TGTGCCAGTAGTATTGGGCAGCTCGCCGCCAATGAGCAGTTCTTC. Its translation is CASSIGQLAANEQFF.

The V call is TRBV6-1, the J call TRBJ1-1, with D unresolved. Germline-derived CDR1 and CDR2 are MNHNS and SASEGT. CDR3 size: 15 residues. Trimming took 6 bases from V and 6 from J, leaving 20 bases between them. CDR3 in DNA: TGTGCCAGCAGACACGACCCTGGGCCGGTCCCTGAAGCTTTCTTT. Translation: CASRHDPGPVPEAFF.

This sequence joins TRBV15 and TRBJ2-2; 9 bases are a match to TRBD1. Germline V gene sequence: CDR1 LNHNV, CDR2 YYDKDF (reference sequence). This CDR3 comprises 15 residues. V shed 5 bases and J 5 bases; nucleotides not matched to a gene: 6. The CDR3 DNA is TGTGCCACCAGCGGAACGGGGACAGGGACCGGGGAGCTGTTTTTT. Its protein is CATSGTGTGTGELFF.

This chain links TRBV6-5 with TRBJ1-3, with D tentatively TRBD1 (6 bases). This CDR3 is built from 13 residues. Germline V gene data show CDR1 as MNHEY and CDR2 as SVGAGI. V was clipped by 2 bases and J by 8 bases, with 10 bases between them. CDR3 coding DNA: TGTGCCAGCAGTTACGGGTGGACAGACACCATATATTTT. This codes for CASSYGWTDTIYF.

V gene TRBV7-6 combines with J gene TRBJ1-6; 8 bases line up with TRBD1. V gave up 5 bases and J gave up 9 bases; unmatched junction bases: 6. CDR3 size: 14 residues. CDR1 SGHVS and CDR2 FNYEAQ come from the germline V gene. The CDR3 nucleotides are TGTGCCAGCAGCCCAGGGGGCGCGAGTTCACCCCTCCACTTT. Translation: CASSPGGASSPLHF.

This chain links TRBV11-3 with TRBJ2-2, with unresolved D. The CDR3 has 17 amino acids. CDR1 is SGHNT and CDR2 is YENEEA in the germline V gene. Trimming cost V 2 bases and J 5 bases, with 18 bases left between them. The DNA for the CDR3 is TGTGCCAGCAGCTTAATCCCTCCTTATAGAGGAACCGGGGAGCTGTTTTTT. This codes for CASSLIPPYRGTGELFF.